The 25 T cell receptor beta chains below all came from one sample that was sequenced in a study of Graves' ophthalmopathy and Graves' hyperthyroidism. Amplifying from RNA transcripts, the study obtained TCR beta CDR3 regions. Second-round multiplex PCR followed a first-round RT-PCR using HTBI primers. One entry per CDR3 protein results from TCRdb running MiXCR on the multiplex PCR reads. This sample has tens of thousands of distinct CDR3 sequences, with about 51% found just once. Sequenced sample: peripheral blood. The receptors stem from an adult man with Graves' ophthalmopathy.

This clonotype was seen at least ten times. This chain links TRBV29-1 with TRBJ1-1, with D perhaps matching TRBD1 (6 bases). The CDR3 is made up of 12 amino acids. In germline, CDR1 is SQVTM, CDR2 ANQGSEA. CDR3 bases: TGCAGAGGACAGCTAACGAACACTGAAGCTTTCTTT. Protein sequence: CRGQLTNTEAFF.

V gene TRBV4-2 combines with J gene TRBJ1-1, with D hard to call. Germline V gene data show CDR1 as LGHNA and CDR2 as YNFKEQ. Trimming pared 0 bases from V and 2 bases from J, leaving 7 bases between. This CDR3 spans 14 amino acids. CDR3 residues: CASSQEVHNTEAFF. In DNA form, the CDR3 reads TGTGCCAGCAGCCAAGAGGTTCACAACACTGAAGCTTTCTTT.

This clonotype was observed many times. The V gene is TRBV12-3 or TRBV12-4, the J gene TRBJ2-1; D may correspond to TRBD1 or TRBD2 (5 bases each). The germline V and J ends were trimmed by 2 bases and 7 bases, with 6 bases remaining between them. The CDR3 has 12 residues. CDR3 in amino acids: CASSLWGNEQFF. The CDR3 DNA follows: TGTGCCAGCAGTTTATGGGGGAATGAGCAGTTCTTC.

V usage is TRBV2 and J usage is TRBJ1-2, with no clear D. The V end was cut by 3 bases, the J end by 11 bases, with 10 bases between. The CDR3 is 11 amino acids. Germline V gene lookup returns CDR1 SNHLY and CDR2 FYNNEI. The CDR3 nucleotides are TGTGCCAGCAGTGACAGACACTTTTACACCTTC. Translating it yields CASSDRHFYTF.

This clonotype was seen many times. In DNA form, the CDR3 reads TGCAGTGCTAGAGATCTCGGCGGGTACAATGAGCAGTTCTTC. This gives the protein CSARDLGGYNEQFF. The chain is built from TRBV20-1 and TRBJ2-1; TRBD2 is a possible D gene (5 bases). There are 14 residues in the CDR3. Trimming stripped 0 bases from V and 4 bases from J, with 10 bases between. Germline CDR1 DFQATT, CDR2 SNEGSKA (reference sequence).

This chain uses TRBV30 with TRBJ2-3; D not resolved. V lost 6 bases to trimming and J lost 1 base, with 20 bases between them. The CDR3 totals 16 residues. Germline V CDR1 and CDR2: GTSNPN, SVGIG (reference sequence). DNA for the CDR3: TGTGCCTGTCAGACCCATTCAGGTTTTGGCACAGATACGCAGTATTTT. This translates into CACQTHSGFGTDTQYF.

This clonotype is deemed medium-sized (0.01 to 0.1%). This sequence joins TRBV24-1 and TRBJ2-1, with 10 bases identical to TRBD2. The CDR3 has 15 amino acids. CDR1 is KGHDR, CDR2 SFDVKD, per germline. Germline trimming cut 8 bases from V and 3 bases from J; bases unmatched to any gene: 6. The CDR3 DNA is TGTGCCACCAAGGAAGCGGGAGGGGACTACAATGAGCAGTTCTTC. This gives the protein CATKEAGGDYNEQFF.

This sequence joins TRBV12-3 or TRBV12-4 and TRBJ2-2, with 7 bases matching TRBD2. The CDR3 is made up of 14 amino acids. The J segment lost 0 bases and the V segment lost 8 bases, leaving 3 bases of the junction unmatched. Here the CDR3 reads CASSSGANTGELFF. In nucleotides, the CDR3 is TGTGCCAGCTCCAGCGGGGCGAACACCGGGGAGCTGTTTTTT.

The rearrangement joins TRBV20-1 to TRBJ1-4; unclear D gene. Trimming took off 6 bases at V and 7 bases at J, with 15 bases between the two ends. This CDR3 comprises 13 residues. Looked up from germline, CDR1 is DFQATT and CDR2 is SNEGSKA (reference sequence). The CDR3 protein is CSASEWGTEKLFF. CDR3 bases: TGCAGTGCCTCGGAATGGGGAACTGAAAAACTGTTTTTT.

Regarding this clonotype: At one end the junction does not follow the germline gene, possibly because of a read error. The rearrangement uses TRBV12-3 or TRBV12-4 and TRBJ1-2, with D possibly TRBD1 on 5 matching bases. The CDR3 has 8 residues. CDR3 in DNA: TGTGCCAGCAGTTTAGGACAGTTC. Amino acids: CASSLGQF.

Notes on this clonotype: This may be a read error: a much more frequent sequence differs by one nucleotide. The genes are TRBV27 and TRBJ1-2; 8 bases match TRBD1. Per the germline V gene, CDR1 is MNHEY and CDR2 is SMNVEV (reference sequence). The CDR3 sequence is 16 residues long. The DNA for the CDR3 is TGTGCCAGCAGTTTTGGCGGACAGGGAGAAATCTATGGCTGCACCTTC. Amino acids: CASSFGGQGEIYGCTF.

This clonotype was detected many times. Possible read error: a much larger clone is one base away. The CDR3 carries no conserved terminal phenylalanine or tryptophan, so it likely arises from a read error. The J gene is TRBJ2-7, the V gene TRBV5-1; no firm D call. CDR1 SGHRS and CDR2 YFSETQ come from the germline V gene. The CDR3 is 15 residues long. With 0 bases removed from V and 1 base from J, the gap between germline ends came to 11 bases. DNA of the CDR3: TGCGCCAGCAGCTTGGGGCACACCTTTTCCTACGAGCAGTACCTC. Encoded protein: CASSLGHTFSYEQYL.

At least ten counts were recorded for this clonotype. The V and J genes are TRBV6-5 and TRBJ2-3; D call uncertain. The germline V gene has CDR1 MNHEY and CDR2 SVGAGI. Deletions cut 6 bases from V and 2 bases from J, with 6 bases between. CDR3 length: 12 residues. CDR3 amino acids: CASRSITDTQYF. The CDR3, as DNA: TGTGCCAGCAGGTCGATCACAGATACGCAGTATTTT.

CDR3 protein: CASSDRGLEQYF. CDR3 DNA: TGTGCCAGCAGTGACAGGGGGCTCGAGCAGTACTTC. This chain uses TRBV2 with TRBJ2-7; 8 bases line up with TRBD1. V lost 3 bases and J lost 6; bases outside the gene matches: 1. The CDR3 length is 12 residues. Germline V lookup: CDR1 SNHLY, CDR2 FYNNEI.

This clonotype was recorded many times. V and J are TRBV12-3 or TRBV12-4 and TRBJ2-2; TRBD2 matches at 8 bases. CDR3 size: 17 residues. V was clipped by 7 bases and J by 2 bases; unmatched bases: 12. Here the CDR3 DNA reads TGTGCCAGCACCCTGGGGGCGGGGGGCCTAAACACCGGGGAGCTGTTTTTT. This codes for CASTLGAGGLNTGELFF.

Many counts were recorded for this clonotype. The chain employs TRBV12-3 or TRBV12-4 and TRBJ2-2; the match to TRBD1 covers 7 bases. The CDR3 runs to 15 residues. Unmatched junction bases numbered 7, after V lost 8 bases and J lost 1 base. CDR3 protein: CASRNRDRNTGELFF. The CDR3 nucleotides are TGTGCCAGCCGAAACCGGGACAGGAACACCGGGGAGCTGTTTTTT.

The V gene is TRBV20-1, the J gene TRBJ1-6; D remains unclear. This CDR3 region has 14 residues. Germline CDR1 is DFQATT and CDR2 is SNEGSKA (reference sequence). Trimming left V 8 bases short and J 5 bases short, with 16 bases between. The CDR3 protein is CSKAPGLNNSPLHF. DNA for the CDR3: TGCAGTAAAGCTCCAGGCTTGAATAATTCACCCCTCCACTTT.

Many counts were recorded for this clonotype. The rearrangement links TRBV7-9 to TRBJ1-4; TRBD1 agrees at 10 bases. The V gene end was trimmed by 5 bases and the J gene end by 3 bases; junction bases not matched to a gene: 3. This CDR3 contains 15 residues. Per the germline V gene, CDR1 is SEHNR and CDR2 is FQNEAQ (reference sequence). The CDR3 nucleotides are TGTGCCAGCAGCGAAGGACAGGGGGCTAATGAAAAACTGTTTTTT. Translating gives CASSEGQGANEKLFF.

This clonotype was seen just once. The gene calls are TRBV5-1 and TRBJ2-7; 15 bases agree with TRBD2. The CDR3 length is 17 residues. With 2 bases clipped from V and 6 bases from J, the junction kept 9 bases outside the gene matches. In germline, CDR1 is SGHRS, CDR2 YFSETQ. In DNA form, the CDR3 reads TGCGCCAGCAGCTTCGGACTAGCGGGAGGGCCGGTGGGCGAGCAGTACTTC. Residues: CASSFGLAGGPVGEQYF.

This chain joins TRBV4-3 and TRBJ2-3, with 10 bases lining up with TRBD2. The germline V gene encodes CDR1 LGHNA and CDR2 YSLEER. V lost 0 bases to trimming and J lost 11 bases; unmatched junction nucleotides: 17. CDR3 length: 18 amino acids. CDR3 DNA: TGCGCCAGCAGCCAAGATTTGGCTAGCGGGAGTTCGTGGAATGAGCAGTATTTT. It specifies CASSQDLASGSSWNEQYF.

The chain carries TRBV10-3 and TRBJ2-5, with a possible D match to TRBD2 (6 bases). Deletions cut 4 bases from V and 9 bases from J, with 18 bases between. The germline V gene encodes CDR1 ENHRY and CDR2 SYGVKD. This CDR3 region has 14 residues. The CDR3 is CAISAEGGNQPQYF. The CDR3 nucleotides read TGTGCCATCAGTGCGGAGGGTGGCAATCAGCCCCAGTACTTC.

By share, this clonotype ranks as medium-sized (0.01 to 0.1%). V usage is TRBV2 and J usage is TRBJ2-7; 8 bases map to TRBD2. The CDR3 runs 14 residues. Germline V gives CDR1 SNHLY, CDR2 FYNNEI. Germline trimming cut 5 bases from V and 5 bases from J; bases unmatched to any gene: 8. The CDR3 DNA is TGTGCCAGCAGTCCCGCGGGAGGTAAGAACGAGCAGTACTTC. The encoded protein is CASSPAGGKNEQYF.

This rearrangement joins TRBV24-1 to TRBJ2-5; D gene uncertain. There are 15 residues in the CDR3. V lost 5 bases to trimming and J lost 3 bases, with 15 bases between them. Germline loops: CDR1 KGHDR, CDR2 SFDVKD. CDR3 sequence: CATSARDVAKETQYF. The CDR3 DNA follows: TGTGCCACCAGTGCTAGAGATGTAGCTAAAGAGACCCAGTACTTC.

This chain's CDR3 is CASSEASGGGGYGYTF. The CDR3 DNA sequence: TGTGCCAGCAGCGAGGCCAGCGGAGGAGGGGGCTATGGCTACACCTTC. This chain connects TRBV2 to TRBJ1-2, with a tentative D call TRBD1 (6 bases). V lost 6 bases to trimming and J lost 4 bases, with 21 bases between them. Germline assignment: CDR1 SNHLY and CDR2 FYNNEI. This CDR3 has 16 amino acids.

The chain carries TRBV2 and TRBJ2-7; 9 nucleotides line up with TRBD2. In germline, CDR1 is SNHLY, CDR2 FYNNEI. The CDR3 is made up of 15 amino acids. J gave up 3 bases and V 6 bases, and 9 bases lay outside the gene matches. This chain's CDR3 is CASSPRASGIYEQYF. CDR3 DNA: TGTGCCAGCAGCCCGAGGGCTAGCGGGATCTACGAGCAGTACTTC.